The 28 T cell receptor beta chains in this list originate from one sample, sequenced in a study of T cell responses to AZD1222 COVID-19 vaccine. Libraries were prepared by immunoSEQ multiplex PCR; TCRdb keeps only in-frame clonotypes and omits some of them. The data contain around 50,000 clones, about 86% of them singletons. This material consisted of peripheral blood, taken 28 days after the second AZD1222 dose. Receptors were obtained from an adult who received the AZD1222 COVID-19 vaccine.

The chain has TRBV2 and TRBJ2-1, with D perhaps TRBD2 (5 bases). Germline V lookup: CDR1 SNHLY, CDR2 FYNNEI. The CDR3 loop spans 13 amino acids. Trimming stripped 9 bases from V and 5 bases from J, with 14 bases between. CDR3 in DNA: TGTGCCAGAGAGCGGACGGGTAACAATGAGCAGTTCTTC. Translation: CARERTGNNEQFF. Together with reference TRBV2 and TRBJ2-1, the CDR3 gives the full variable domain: EPEVTQTPSHQVTQMGQEVILRCVPISNHLYFYWYRQILGQKVEFLVSFYNNEISEKSEIFDDQFSVERPDGSNFTLKIRSTKLEDSAMYFCARERTGNNEQFFGPGTRLTVL.

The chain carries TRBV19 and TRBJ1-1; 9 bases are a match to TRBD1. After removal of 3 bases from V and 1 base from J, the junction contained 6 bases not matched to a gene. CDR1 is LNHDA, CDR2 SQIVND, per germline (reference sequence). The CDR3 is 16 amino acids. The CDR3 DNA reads TGTGCCAGTAGTATCTACCCGGGACAGGGGAACACTGAAGCTTTCTTT. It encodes CASSIYPGQGNTEAFF.

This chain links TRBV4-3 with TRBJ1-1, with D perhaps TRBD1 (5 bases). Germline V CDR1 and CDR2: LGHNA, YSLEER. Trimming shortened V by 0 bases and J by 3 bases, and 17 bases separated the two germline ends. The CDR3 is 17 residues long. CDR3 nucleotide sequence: TGCGCCAGCAGCCAAGATTACCCTAAGGGGCCCTACACTGAAGCTTTCTTT. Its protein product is CASSQDYPKGPYTEAFF.

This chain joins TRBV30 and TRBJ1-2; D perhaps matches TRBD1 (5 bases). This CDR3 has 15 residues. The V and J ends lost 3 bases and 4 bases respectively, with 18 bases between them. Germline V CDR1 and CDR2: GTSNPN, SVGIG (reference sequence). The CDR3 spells CAWRVGRGEGYGYTF. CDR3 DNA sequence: TGTGCCTGGAGGGTAGGGAGGGGAGAAGGCTATGGCTACACCTTC. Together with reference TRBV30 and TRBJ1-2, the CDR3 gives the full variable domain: SQTIHQWPATLVQPVGSPLSLECTVEGTSNPNLYWYRQAAGRGLQLLFYSVGIGQISSEVPQNLSASRPQDRQFILSSKKLLLSDSGFYLCAWRVGRGEGYGYTFGSGTRLTVV.

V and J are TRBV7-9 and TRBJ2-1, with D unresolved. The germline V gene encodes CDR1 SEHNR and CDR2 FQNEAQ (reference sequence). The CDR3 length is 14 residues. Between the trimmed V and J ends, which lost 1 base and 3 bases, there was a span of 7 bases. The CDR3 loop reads CASSLGQHYNEQFF. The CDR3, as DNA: TGTGCCAGCAGCTTAGGGCAGCACTACAATGAGCAGTTCTTC. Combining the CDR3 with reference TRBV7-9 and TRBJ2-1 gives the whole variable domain DTGVSQNPRHKITKRGQNVTFRCDPISEHNRLYWYRQTLGQGPEFLTYFQNEAQLEKSRLLSDRFSAERPKGSFSTLEIQRTEQGDSAMYLCASSLGQHYNEQFFGPGTRLTVL.

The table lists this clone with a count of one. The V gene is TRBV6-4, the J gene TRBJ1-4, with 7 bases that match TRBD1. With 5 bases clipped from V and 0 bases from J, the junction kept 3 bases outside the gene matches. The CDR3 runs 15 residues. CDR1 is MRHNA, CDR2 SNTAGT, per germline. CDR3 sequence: CASSQGGTTNEKLFF. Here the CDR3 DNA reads TGTGCCAGCAGTCAGGGGGGCACAACTAATGAAAAACTGTTTTTT.

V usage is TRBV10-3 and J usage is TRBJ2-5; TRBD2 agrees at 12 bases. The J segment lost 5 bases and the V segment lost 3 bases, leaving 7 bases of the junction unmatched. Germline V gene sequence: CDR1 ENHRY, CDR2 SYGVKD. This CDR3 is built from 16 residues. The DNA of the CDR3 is TGTGCCATCAGTGACCCTAGCGGGAGGGGGCCGGAGACCCAGTACTTC. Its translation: CAISDPSGRGPETQYF.

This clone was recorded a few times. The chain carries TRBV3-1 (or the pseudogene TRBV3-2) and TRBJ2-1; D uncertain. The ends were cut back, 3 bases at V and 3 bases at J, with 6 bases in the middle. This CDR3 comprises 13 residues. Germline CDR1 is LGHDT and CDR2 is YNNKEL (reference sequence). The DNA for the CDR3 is TGTGCCAGCAGCCAGGCCTACTACAATGAGCAGTTCTTC. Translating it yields CASSQAYYNEQFF.

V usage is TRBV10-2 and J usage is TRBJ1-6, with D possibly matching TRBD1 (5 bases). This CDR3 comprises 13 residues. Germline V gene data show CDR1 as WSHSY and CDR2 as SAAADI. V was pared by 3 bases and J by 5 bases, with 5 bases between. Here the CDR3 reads CASSEQDNSPLHF. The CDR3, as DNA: TGCGCCAGCAGTGAACAGGATAATTCACCCCTCCACTTT.

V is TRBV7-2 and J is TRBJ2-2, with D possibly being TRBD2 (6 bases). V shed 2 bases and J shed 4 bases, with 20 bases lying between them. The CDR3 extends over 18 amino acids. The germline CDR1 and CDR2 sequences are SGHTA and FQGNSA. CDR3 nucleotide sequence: TGTGCCAGCAGCTTAATGGTTTTAGCGGTGCTGGGCACCGGGGAGCTGTTTTTT. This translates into CASSLMVLAVLGTGELFF.

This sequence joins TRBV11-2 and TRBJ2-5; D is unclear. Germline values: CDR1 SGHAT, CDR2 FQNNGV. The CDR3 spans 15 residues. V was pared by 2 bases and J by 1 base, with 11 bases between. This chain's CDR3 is CASSLMSQVQETQYF. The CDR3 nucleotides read TGTGCCAGCAGCTTAATGAGCCAGGTCCAAGAGACCCAGTACTTC.

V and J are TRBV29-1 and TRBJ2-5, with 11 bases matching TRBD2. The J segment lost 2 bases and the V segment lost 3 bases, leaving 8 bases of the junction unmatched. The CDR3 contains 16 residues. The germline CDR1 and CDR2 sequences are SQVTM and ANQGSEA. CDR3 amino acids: CSVERTSGGIQETQYF. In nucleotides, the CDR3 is TGCAGCGTTGAGCGCACTAGCGGGGGCATACAAGAGACCCAGTACTTC.

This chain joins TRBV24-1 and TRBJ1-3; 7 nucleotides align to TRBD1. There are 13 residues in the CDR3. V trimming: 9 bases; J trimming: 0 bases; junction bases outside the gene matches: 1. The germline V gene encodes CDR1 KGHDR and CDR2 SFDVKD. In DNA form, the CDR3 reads TGTGCCACCGCAGGGGGCTCTGGAAACACCATATATTTT. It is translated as CATAGGSGNTIYF.

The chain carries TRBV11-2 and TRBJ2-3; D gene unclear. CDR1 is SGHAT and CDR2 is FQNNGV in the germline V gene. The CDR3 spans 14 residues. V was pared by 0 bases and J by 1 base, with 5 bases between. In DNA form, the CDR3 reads TGTGCCAGCAGCTTAGATAGGGGCACAGATACGCAGTATTTT. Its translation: CASSLDRGTDTQYF.

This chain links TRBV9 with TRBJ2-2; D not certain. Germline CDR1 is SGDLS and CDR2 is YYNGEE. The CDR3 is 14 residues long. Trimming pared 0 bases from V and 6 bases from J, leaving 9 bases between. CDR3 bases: TGTGCCAGCAGCGTAGAGGGCGAGCCCGGGGAGCTGTTTTTT. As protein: CASSVEGEPGELFF.

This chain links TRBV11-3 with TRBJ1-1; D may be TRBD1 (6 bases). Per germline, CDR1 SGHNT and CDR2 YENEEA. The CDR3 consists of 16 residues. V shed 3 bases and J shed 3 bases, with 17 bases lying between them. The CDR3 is CASSLGGGGRDTEAFF. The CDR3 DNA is TGTGCCAGCAGCTTGGGGGGCGGGGGCCGGGACACTGAAGCTTTCTTT.

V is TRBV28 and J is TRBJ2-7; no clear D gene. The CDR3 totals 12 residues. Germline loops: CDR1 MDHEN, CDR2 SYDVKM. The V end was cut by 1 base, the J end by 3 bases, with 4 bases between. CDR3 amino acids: CASSLFSYEQYF. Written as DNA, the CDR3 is TGTGCCAGCAGTTTATTTAGCTACGAGCAGTACTTC.

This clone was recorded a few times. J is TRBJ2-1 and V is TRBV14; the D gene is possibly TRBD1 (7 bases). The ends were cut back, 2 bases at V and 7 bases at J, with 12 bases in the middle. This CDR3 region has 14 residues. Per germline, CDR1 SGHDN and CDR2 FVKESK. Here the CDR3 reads CASSQYQGGNEQFF. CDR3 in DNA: TGTGCCAGCAGCCAATATCAGGGGGGTAATGAGCAGTTCTTC.

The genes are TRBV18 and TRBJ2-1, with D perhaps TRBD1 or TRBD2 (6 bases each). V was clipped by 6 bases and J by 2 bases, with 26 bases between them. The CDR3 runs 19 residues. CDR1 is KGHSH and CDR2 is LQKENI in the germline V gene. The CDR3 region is CASSLIQPSRGVTYNEQFF. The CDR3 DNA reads TGTGCCAGCTCCCTAATTCAACCCTCGAGGGGGGTTACCTACAATGAGCAGTTCTTC.

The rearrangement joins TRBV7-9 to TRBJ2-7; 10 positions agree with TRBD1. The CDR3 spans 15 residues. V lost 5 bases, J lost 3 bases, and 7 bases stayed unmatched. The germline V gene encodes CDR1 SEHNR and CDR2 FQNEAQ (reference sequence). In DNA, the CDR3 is TGTGCCAGCAGCGAAGACAGGGGGCGCAACTACGAGCAGTACTTC. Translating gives CASSEDRGRNYEQYF.

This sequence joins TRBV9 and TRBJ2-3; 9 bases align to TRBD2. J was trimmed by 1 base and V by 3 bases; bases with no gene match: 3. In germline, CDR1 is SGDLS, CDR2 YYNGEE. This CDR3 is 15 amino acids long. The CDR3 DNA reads TGTGCCAGCAGCGGACGGACTAGCGGCACAGATACGCAGTATTTT. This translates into CASSGRTSGTDTQYF.

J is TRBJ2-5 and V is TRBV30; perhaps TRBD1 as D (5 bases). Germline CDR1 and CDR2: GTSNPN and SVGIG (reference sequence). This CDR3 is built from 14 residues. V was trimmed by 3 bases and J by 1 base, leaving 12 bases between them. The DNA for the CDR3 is TGTGCCTGGAGGGGGCACTCCTCCCAAGAGACCCAGTACTTC. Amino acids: CAWRGHSSQETQYF.

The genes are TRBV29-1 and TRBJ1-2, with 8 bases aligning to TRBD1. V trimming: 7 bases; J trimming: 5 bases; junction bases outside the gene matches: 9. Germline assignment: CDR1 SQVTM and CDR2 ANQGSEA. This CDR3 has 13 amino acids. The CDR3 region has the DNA TGCAGCGCCACCGGACAGGGTGGGTATGGCTACACCTTC. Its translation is CSATGQGGYGYTF.

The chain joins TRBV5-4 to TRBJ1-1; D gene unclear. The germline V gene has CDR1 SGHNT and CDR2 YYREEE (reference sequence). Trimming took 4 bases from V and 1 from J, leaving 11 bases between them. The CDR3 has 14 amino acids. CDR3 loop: CASSIRVGNTEAFF. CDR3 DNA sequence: TGTGCCAGCAGCATTCGGGTTGGGAACACTGAAGCTTTCTTT.

CDR3 DNA: TGTGCCAGCAGCTTAGACGGTAGCGAGCAGTACTTC. As protein: CASSLDGSEQYF. This rearrangement joins TRBV11-3 to TRBJ2-7; D is ambiguous. V was clipped by 0 bases and J by 6 bases, with 6 bases between them. Germline loops: CDR1 SGHNT, CDR2 YENEEA. CDR3 length: 12 amino acids.

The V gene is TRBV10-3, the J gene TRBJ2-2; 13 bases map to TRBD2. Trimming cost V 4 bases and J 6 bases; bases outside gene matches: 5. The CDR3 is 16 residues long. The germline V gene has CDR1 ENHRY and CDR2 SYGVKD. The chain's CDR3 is CAISATLAGGPGELFF. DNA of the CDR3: TGTGCCATCAGTGCCACACTAGCGGGAGGGCCCGGGGAGCTGTTTTTT.

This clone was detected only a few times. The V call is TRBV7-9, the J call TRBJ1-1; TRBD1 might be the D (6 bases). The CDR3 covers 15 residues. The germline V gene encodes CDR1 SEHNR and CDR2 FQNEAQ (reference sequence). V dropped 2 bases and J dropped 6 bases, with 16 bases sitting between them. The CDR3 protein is CASSLQGTTFAEAFF. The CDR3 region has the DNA TGTGCCAGCAGCTTACAGGGGACTACTTTCGCTGAAGCTTTCTTT. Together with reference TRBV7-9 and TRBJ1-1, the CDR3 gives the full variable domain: DTGVSQNPRHKITKRGQNVTFRCDPISEHNRLYWYRQTLGQGPEFLTYFQNEAQLEKSRLLSDRFSAERPKGSFSTLEIQRTEQGDSAMYLCASSLQGTTFAEAFFGQGTRLTVV.

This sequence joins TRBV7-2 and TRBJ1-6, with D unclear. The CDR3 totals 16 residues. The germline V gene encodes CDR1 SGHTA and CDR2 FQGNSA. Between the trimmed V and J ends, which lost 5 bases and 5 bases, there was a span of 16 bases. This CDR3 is CASSPRGRANNSPLHF. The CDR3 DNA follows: TGTGCCAGCAGCCCTCGCGGGAGGGCGAATAATTCACCCCTCCACTTT. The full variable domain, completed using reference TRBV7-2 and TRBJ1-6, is GAGVSQSPSNKVTEKGKDVELRCDPISGHTALYWYRQSLGQGLEFLIYFQGNSAPDKSGLPSDRFSAERTGGSVSTLTIQRTQQEDSAVYLCASSPRGRANNSPLHFGNGTRLTVT.